The entry below gives a single T cell receptor (beta chain) sequence along with its context. Each TCR library used 400 to 600 ng of total RNA and a linear amplification protocol. TCRdb used MiXCR to reprocess the reads, holding one entry per CDR3 protein. The sample has approximately 200,000 distinct CDR3 sequences, around 74% seen once. The V gene's germline CDR1 is LNHDA and CDR2 SQIVND (reference sequence). The CDR3 runs 13 residues. V lost 4 bases and J lost 15, with 19 bases in between. This specimen belongs to a study of healthy donors' naive CD4 and CD8 T cells. The sequenced material came from naive CD4+ and CD8+ T cells sorted from blood, pooled from several donors. The chain is built from TRBV19 and TRBJ1-5; a possible D gene is TRBD1 (5 bases). This TCR came from a pool of human donors in good health; the sample pools cells from several healthy donors. The CDR3 DNA follows: TGTGCCAGTAGTACCCCTGCCGGGGCCGATTCGCATTTT. Translation: CASSTPAGADSHF.